A single TCR beta chain is shown here with its context. The sample originates from a study of identical twins. One entry per CDR3 protein results from TCRdb running MiXCR on the 5' RACE reads. This table holds 700,000 or so distinct CDR3 sequences, less than 25% found once. Unmatched junction bases numbered 5, after V lost 4 bases and J lost 7 bases. CDR3 length equals 14 residues. Germline CDR1 SGDLS, CDR2 YYNGEE. These records were also assigned to another study, of T cells expressing NK-cell markers.

J is TRBJ2-5 and V is TRBV9; 12 bases line up with TRBD2. Sequencing input: PBMCs. The receptor's source is a woman aged 18-35 years in good health. This chain's CDR3 is CASSLTSGSPTQYF. DNA of the CDR3: TGTGCCAGCAGCCTGACTAGCGGGAGCCCGACCCAGTACTTC.